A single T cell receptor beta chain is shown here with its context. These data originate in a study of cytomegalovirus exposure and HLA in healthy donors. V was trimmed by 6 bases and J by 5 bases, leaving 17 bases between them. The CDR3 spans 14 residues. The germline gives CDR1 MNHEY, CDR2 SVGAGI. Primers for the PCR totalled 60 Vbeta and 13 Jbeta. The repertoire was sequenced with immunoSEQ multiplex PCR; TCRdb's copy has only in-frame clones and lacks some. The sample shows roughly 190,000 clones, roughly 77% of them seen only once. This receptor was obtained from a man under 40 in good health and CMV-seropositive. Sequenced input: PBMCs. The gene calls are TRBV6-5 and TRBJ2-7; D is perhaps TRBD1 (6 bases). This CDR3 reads CASSRLGGYDEQYF. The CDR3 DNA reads TGTGCCAGCAGCCGGCTTGGGGGCTACGACGAGCAGTACTTC.